The text below deals with one T cell receptor beta chain. This clonotype has just one count. Its antigen is currently not known. Base quality data are lacking; no much larger clone is found one base away. Support from one read is weak. Genomic DNA extracted from blood was used in amounts of roughly 250-550 ng for amplification of TRB repertoires. The data stem from a study of T and B cells in COVID-19 patients (dated by TCRdb to 2018 to 2021). About the investigation overall: In this study, adaptive immunity was profiled in COVID-19 patients who either had active infection or had recovered, using TRB and IGH repertoire sequencing of peripheral blood. A recovered cohort comprised around 18 patients contributing roughly 20 samples, mostly after mild to moderate COVID-19 managed as outpatients. Patients in the recovered cohort had a median age of 34 years, compared with 55 to 70 years for patients in the active-infection cohort. Of the approximately 21 patients in the active-infection cohort, about a dozen were critically ill and needed mechanical ventilation or ECMO. Of the roughly 21 patients in the active-infection cohort, about 17 had comorbidities associated with unfavorable COVID-19 outcome. Over 7 million TCR sequences were analysed in a TCR and BCR sequence repository that covered about 40 patients and about 65 time points. Because samples were available both during active disease and after recovery, a couple of patients were counted in both the recovered and the active cohorts. An age-matched reference group of a few dozen healthy donors negative for COVID-19 antibodies served as the comparison for repertoire analyses. As many as 9 follow-up blood samples were taken per patient, and some of the samples covered different disease stages within the same individual. Results the study describes overall, beyond this receptor: The cohort was judged too small for assessing how HLA contributes to COVID-19 susceptibility or severity. A total of 2,331 exclusive TCR clusters, including some 31 low-pGen clusters, were found in the recovered cohort. The reported TCR clusters were stated to require prospective validation before clinical use. TRB repertoires were found to be highly clonal in active COVID-19, whereas diversity and richness at recovery were found to rise above healthy donor levels. Strongly skewed TRBV/TRBJ gene usage was reported in patients with COVID-19. Few blood samples were available from mildly ill patients while symptoms were present, and early samples from severe cases were likewise scarce. Specific T cell subsets (CD4+/Treg/CD8+) and sorted SARS-CoV-2-responsive or tetramer+ T cells had not yet been sequenced, and these experiments were ongoing.

The sequencer was an Illumina MiSeq. Multiplex PCR with BIOMED2 TRB-A/B primer pools was used to amplify the TRB rearrangements. Illumina-compatible adapters and 7-nucleotide sample barcodes were added to the amplicons in two consecutive PCRs. All library PCRs used Phusion HS II polymerase. The amplicons were purified from gel with the NucleoSpin Gel and PCR Clean-up kit, measured on Qubit, and combined at roughly 4 nM. The quality of the amplicon pool was checked on an Agilent 2100 Bioanalyzer prior to Illumina next-generation sequencing. For the original study's pipeline: Annotation of TRB rearrangements was done in MiXCR 3.0.8 with the default MiXCR reference library. Non-productive reads and sequences with fewer than 2 reads were removed, and every unique CDR3 nucleotide sequence was treated as one clone. R 3.5.1 was used to calculate clonality, diversity, richness and V-J gene usage. GLIPH2 was used for TCR clustering by CDR3 similarity, and generation probabilities were calculated by OLGA. GLIPH2 clusters were kept only if they contained at least four unique TCR clonotypes found in at least three individuals. The public reads were run again by TCRdb, first through fastp at Q25 and then through MiXCR, and only productive beta chains were kept. Rows with a matching CDR3 protein are joined into one entry that keeps the most common DNA and genes. For this entry, the V and J calls and clone size follow TCRdb and not the study's own pipeline. This sample holds some 5,000 distinct CDR3 sequences; 30% to 40% were observed only once. The top ten hold 24% of the sample.

Material for sequencing was blood. This receptor was identified in a human donor who had recovered from COVID-19.

CDR3 reads: CAGTLGSGHYNEQFF. The DNA sequence is given as TGTGCCGGCACCCTGGGCAGCGGGCATTACAATGAGCAGTTCTTC. This sequence uses TRBV5-4 and TRBJ2-1; the D gene is perhaps TRBD2, from 6 matching bases. V sheds 10 bases and J sheds 4 bases, leaving 21 bases between their ends. CDR1 SGHNT and CDR2 YYREEE are derived from the germline V gene (reference sequence). The CDR3 holds 15 amino acids from the cysteine to the phenylalanine. Only CDR3 DNA is held: 45 bases, read in frame from base 1.